This entry lists 20 T cell receptor beta chains sequenced from one sample in a study of radiotherapy plus CTLA-4 blockade in lung cancer. Assay used: immunoSEQ multiplex PCR; TCRdb lists only in-frame clones, some missing. Of more than 90,000 clones in the sample, just under 80% were seen once. The sequencing used peripheral blood, collected from a patient treated with radiotherapy plus ipilimumab. The receptors come from a human donor with non-small cell lung cancer who had a partial response to radiotherapy plus ipilimumab.

The CDR3 DNA reads as TGCGCCAGCAGCTTACAGGGGGCCCCTGACGAGCAGTACTTC. Translated, it gives CASSLQGAPDEQYF. V usage is TRBV5-1 and J usage is TRBJ2-7, with 9 bases lining up with TRBD1. V lost 2 bases, J lost 5 bases, and 5 bases stayed unmatched. Germline loops: CDR1 SGHRS, CDR2 YFSETQ. The CDR3 contains 14 residues.

Details on this clone: The sample holds other DNA sequences that translate to the same CDR3. The chain couples TRBV19 to TRBJ2-7, with TRBD1 identical over 9 bases. V gave up 5 bases and J gave up 2 bases; unmatched junction bases: 4. The CDR3 length is 14 residues. CDR1 is LNHDA and CDR2 is SQIVND in the germline V gene (reference sequence). The chain's CDR3 is CASSAGQGPYEQYF. DNA for the CDR3: TGTGCCAGTAGTGCTGGACAGGGGCCCTACGAGCAGTACTTC.

The V gene is TRBV11-1, the J gene TRBJ2-7; TRBD2 might be the D (7 bases). There are 14 residues in the CDR3. Trimming removed 5 bases at V and 2 bases at J, with 13 bases between. CDR1 is SGHAT, CDR2 FQDESV, per germline (reference sequence). CDR3 DNA sequence: TGTGCCAGCAGCCAAAGCGGGACAACCTACGAGCAGTACGTC. This encodes CASSQSGTTYEQYV.

The genes are TRBV2 and TRBJ1-5; D is perhaps TRBD1 (5 bases). Germline assignment: CDR1 SNHLY and CDR2 FYNNEI. V lost 6 bases to trimming and J lost 9 bases, with 18 bases between them. The CDR3 length is 14 residues. The CDR3 is CASSDLRVGGPQHF. The CDR3 region has the DNA TGTGCCAGCAGCGACCTTCGAGTGGGGGGGCCCCAGCATTTT.

This clone was picked up one time. The chain uses TRBV6-5 and TRBJ2-7; 8 bases line up with TRBD1. In germline, CDR1 is MNHEY, CDR2 SVGAGI. The CDR3 is made up of 12 amino acids. J lost 5 bases, V lost 5 bases, and 2 bases had no gene match. This CDR3 is CASSPGGNEQYV. CDR3 bases: TGTGCCAGCAGTCCAGGGGGCAACGAGCAGTACGTC.

The chain links TRBV9 to TRBJ2-1; 7 bases are a match to TRBD2. This CDR3 is 15 amino acids long. Trimming removed 0 bases from V and 9 bases from J; junction bases left unmatched: 9. Germline CDR1 and CDR2: SGDLS and YYNGEE. Written as DNA, the CDR3 is TGTGCCAGCAGCGTAGCGGGAGGTCCCTTCAGTGAGCAGTTCTTC. It specifies CASSVAGGPFSEQFF.

The chain joins TRBV27 to TRBJ2-1, with D perhaps matching TRBD1 (6 bases). The V gene's germline CDR1 is MNHEY and CDR2 SMNVEV (reference sequence). The CDR3 is 12 amino acids. V lost 7 bases to trimming and J lost 8 bases, with 12 bases between them. The CDR3 region has the DNA TGTGCCAGCAAAGAAAGGACAGATGAGCAGTTCTTC. Amino acid sequence: CASKERTDEQFF.

The chain recombines TRBV15 with TRBJ1-5; 7 bases fit TRBD1. The V and J ends lost 2 bases and 4 bases, in that order; junction bases with no gene match: 14. This CDR3 region has 18 residues. CDR1 is LNHNV, CDR2 YYDKDF, per germline (reference sequence). The DNA for the CDR3 is TGTGCCACCAGCAGAAATTCGCTCAGGGGGAATTCTAATCAGCCCCAGCATTTT. Translating gives CATSRNSLRGNSNQPQHF.

The chain is built from TRBV5-6 and TRBJ1-5; D ambiguous. Trimming cost V 0 bases and J 0 bases, with 7 bases left between them. Germline V gives CDR1 SGHDT, CDR2 YYEEEE. The CDR3 sequence is 15 residues long. CDR3 DNA: TGTGCCAGCAGCTTGGGAGGGTATAGCAATCAGCCCCAGCATTTT. Its protein product is CASSLGGYSNQPQHF.

V gene TRBV28 combines with J gene TRBJ1-1; D remains unclear. Trimming shortened V by 3 bases and J by 0 bases, and 11 bases separated the two germline ends. Germline V gene lookup returns CDR1 MDHEN and CDR2 SYDVKM. This CDR3 comprises 15 residues. The CDR3 DNA sequence: TGTGCCAGCAGTTTCGGTTTTTCAATGAACACTGAAGCTTTCTTT. Protein product: CASSFGFSMNTEAFF.

This chain connects TRBV5-6 to TRBJ2-2; D is undetermined. This CDR3 spans 12 amino acids. The germline V gene encodes CDR1 SGHDT and CDR2 YYEEEE. The germline V and J ends were trimmed by 1 base and 7 bases, with 5 bases remaining between them. The CDR3 reads CASSLFSGELFF. DNA of the CDR3: TGTGCCAGCAGCTTGTTTAGCGGGGAGCTGTTTTTT. Full variable domain (remainder filled in from reference TRBV5-6 and TRBJ2-2): DAGVTQSPTHLIKTRGQQVTLRCSPKSGHDTVSWYQQALGQGPQFIFQYYEEEERQRGNFPDRFSGHQFPNYSSELNVNALLLGDSALYLCASSLFSGELFFGEGSRLTVL.

The rearrangement links TRBV11-2 to TRBJ1-1; perhaps TRBD1 as D (6 bases). There are 13 residues in the CDR3. Germline V CDR1 and CDR2: SGHAT, FQNNGV. V lost 7 bases, J lost 6 bases, and 15 bases lay in between. The CDR3 region is CASTEKYRAEAFF. The DNA of the CDR3 is TGTGCCAGCACCGAAAAATACAGGGCTGAAGCTTTCTTT.

V usage is TRBV5-1 and J usage is TRBJ2-3; TRBD2 might be the D (6 bases). Deletions cut 3 bases from V and 2 bases from J, with 16 bases between. Per the germline V gene, CDR1 is SGHRS and CDR2 is YFSETQ. This CDR3 spans 16 amino acids. The chain's CDR3 is CASSSGSSGFTDTQYF. CDR3 in DNA: TGCGCCAGCAGCTCCGGGAGTAGCGGATTCACAGATACGCAGTATTTT.

The chain links TRBV7-2 to TRBJ2-3, with TRBD2 as a possible D gene (5 bases). In germline, CDR1 is SGHTA, CDR2 FQGNSA. Trimming removed 2 bases at V and 6 bases at J, with 18 bases between. This CDR3 has 16 amino acids. CDR3 loop: CASSLRVRSSGDTQYF. The CDR3 region has the DNA TGTGCCAGCAGCTTAAGGGTTCGAAGTTCGGGGGATACGCAGTATTTT.

V and J are TRBV7-9 and TRBJ2-3, with 9 bases fitting TRBD2. V was clipped by 5 bases and J by 5 bases; unmatched bases: 5. The CDR3 is 14 residues long. Germline loops: CDR1 SEHNR, CDR2 FQNEAQ (reference sequence). The CDR3 DNA follows: TGTGCCAGCAGCCCAGGAGCGGGAGGAGATACGCAGTATTTT. The encoded protein is CASSPGAGGDTQYF.

This clone was seen only a few times. DNA for the CDR3: TGTGCCAGCAGCGTAGCGGCAGGGGGACGTATGAACACTGAAGCTTTCTTT. This sequence encodes CASSVAAGGRMNTEAFF. The V call is TRBV9, the J call TRBJ1-1, with 7 nucleotides matching TRBD1. Germline V CDR1 and CDR2: SGDLS, YYNGEE. Trimming cost V 0 bases and J 0 bases; bases outside gene matches: 8. The CDR3 is 17 residues long. The full variable domain, rest sourced from reference TRBV9 and TRBJ1-1, is DSGVTQTPKHLITATGQRVTLRCSPRSGDLSVYWYQQSLDQGLQFLIQYYNGEERAKGNILERFSAQQFPDLHSELNLSSLELGDSALYFCASSVAAGGRMNTEAFFGQGTRLTVV.

V is TRBV5-1 and J is TRBJ2-5, with D maybe TRBD2 (6 bases). The length of the CDR3 is 14 residues. The V gene lost 1 base and the J gene lost 5 bases, with 12 bases spanning the gap. From germline, CDR1 is SGHRS and CDR2 YFSETQ. For the CDR3, the DNA is TGCGCCAGCAGCTTGTATAGGGAGGCTGAGACCCAGTACTTC. The encoded protein is CASSLYREAETQYF.

The J gene is TRBJ2-7, the V gene TRBV10-3, with TRBD2 matching 11 bases. CDR3 size: 15 residues. Germline V gives CDR1 ENHRY, CDR2 SYGVKD. Germline trimming cut 11 bases from V and 4 bases from J; bases unmatched to any gene: 13. This CDR3 reads CASSRVTSGNYEQYF. The CDR3 DNA sequence: TGTGCCTCCTCTAGAGTGACTAGCGGGAATTACGAGCAGTACTTC.

The genes are TRBV30 and TRBJ1-6; D may be TRBD1 (6 bases). CDR1 and CDR2 from the germline V gene are GTSNPN and SVGIG (reference sequence). V was cut by 4 bases and J by 12 bases, with 16 bases left in between. The CDR3 runs 13 residues. CDR3 nucleotide sequence: TGTGCCTGGAATAGGGACAAAAAAGGACCCCTCCACTTT. This sequence encodes CAWNRDKKGPLHF.

The chain carries TRBV29-1 and TRBJ1-2, with a weak D call TRBD1 (5 bases). The CDR3 has 17 amino acids. Trimming shortened V by 6 bases and J by 4 bases, and 27 bases separated the two germline ends. Germline V gene sequence: CDR1 SQVTM, CDR2 ANQGSEA. The CDR3 DNA is TGCAGCGTCCATACAAACGGGGGGAGGAACCTGCCCTATGGCTACACCTTC. Translating gives CSVHTNGGRNLPYGYTF. Using reference TRBV29-1 and TRBJ1-2 for the parts outside the CDR3, the full variable domain is SAVISQKPSRDICQRGTSLTIQCQVDSQVTMMFWYRQQPGQSLTLIATANQGSEATYESGFVIDKFPISRPNLTFSTLTVSNMSPEDSSIYLCSVHTNGGRNLPYGYTFGSGTRLTVV.